The 12 T cell receptor beta chains reported below all come from one sample, sequenced in a study of shared clonotypes between healthy human individuals. Assay: immunoSEQ multiplex PCR; the TCRdb copy retains only in-frame clones and omits some. The table has roughly 600,000 clones, roughly 98% seen once. Naive CD8 cells comprised CD45RO-negative, CCR7-positively selected cells, excluding terminally differentiated effector memory CD45RA+ cells. What was sequenced was naive CD8+ T cells sorted from blood. These receptors all stem from a man in his thirties or forties in good health.

V usage is TRBV7-8 and J usage is TRBJ2-3; D is uncertain. The V end was cut by 5 bases, the J end by 2 bases, with 8 bases between. Germline V CDR1 and CDR2: SGHVS, FQNEAQ. The CDR3 has 13 amino acids. As DNA, the CDR3 is TGTGCCAGCAGCCGAGCCCCCACAGATACGCAGTATTTT. Protein: CASSRAPTDTQYF. The entire variable domain, with the rest obtained from reference TRBV7-8 and TRBJ2-3, is as follows: GAGVSQSPRYKVAKRGQDVALRCDPISGHVSLFWYQQALGQGPEFLTYFQNEAQLDKSGLPSDRFFAERPEGSVSTLKIQRTQQEDSAVYLCASSRAPTDTQYFGPGTRLTVL.

The rearrangement joins TRBV7-9 to TRBJ2-3; maybe TRBD2 (5 bases). The CDR3 loop spans 16 amino acids. With 5 bases removed from V and 1 base from J, the gap between germline ends came to 16 bases. Germline assignment: CDR1 SEHNR and CDR2 FQNEAQ (reference sequence). The CDR3 DNA reads TGTGCCAGCAGCCCGCCAAGAGGGTTCGGCACAGATACGCAGTATTTT. Translating gives CASSPPRGFGTDTQYF.

The chain carries TRBV5-1 and TRBJ1-4, with TRBD1 matching over 7 bases. The CDR3 is 15 amino acids. CDR1 and CDR2 (germline): SGHRS, YFSETQ. V shed 4 bases, J shed 4 bases, and the junction held 7 bases outside the gene matches. The CDR3 DNA sequence: TGCGCCAGCAGCCTCGGGACAGCGGGTAATGAAAAACTGTTTTTT. Translated: CASSLGTAGNEKLFF. The variable domain in full, with the rest retrieved from reference TRBV5-1 and TRBJ1-4, is KAGVTQTPRYLIKTRGQQVTLSCSPISGHRSVSWYQQTPGQGLQFLFEYFSETQRNKGNFPGRFSGRQFSNSRSEMNVSTLELGDSALYLCASSLGTAGNEKLFFGSGTQLSVL.

The chain combines TRBV7-9 with TRBJ2-1, with a possible D match to TRBD2 (5 bases). From germline, CDR1 is SEHNR and CDR2 FQNEAQ (reference sequence). V lost 1 base, J lost 8 bases, and 18 bases lay in between. This CDR3 comprises 16 residues. The CDR3 DNA is TGTGCCAGCAGCTTAGTGTCGGCGGGTTTTAGGGATGAGCAGTTCTTC. Residues: CASSLVSAGFRDEQFF. Full variable domain (rest looked up from reference TRBV7-9 and TRBJ2-1): DTGVSQNPRHKITKRGQNVTFRCDPISEHNRLYWYRQTLGQGPEFLTYFQNEAQLEKSRLLSDRFSAERPKGSFSTLEIQRTEQGDSAMYLCASSLVSAGFRDEQFFGPGTRLTVL.

The chain has TRBV5-1 and TRBJ2-2, with 8 positions matching TRBD1. J gave up 6 bases and V 3 bases, and 1 base lay outside the gene matches. Germline V gene lookup returns CDR1 SGHRS and CDR2 YFSETQ. The CDR3 covers 13 residues. The CDR3: CASSWTGSGELFF. DNA of the CDR3: TGCGCCAGCAGCTGGACAGGGTCCGGGGAGCTGTTTTTT.

The chain links TRBV11-2 to TRBJ2-7; no definite D call. Per germline, CDR1 SGHAT and CDR2 FQNNGV. The CDR3 totals 14 residues. The V and J ends lost 2 bases and 2 bases respectively, with 10 bases between them. DNA of the CDR3: TGTGCCAGCAGCTTAATTCCCAATACCTACGAGCAGTACTTC. Translated: CASSLIPNTYEQYF. The complete variable domain, with remaining parts taken from reference TRBV11-2 and TRBJ2-7, reads EAGVAQSPRYKIIEKRQSVAFWCNPISGHATLYWYQQILGQGPKLLIQFQNNGVVDDSQLPKDRFSAERLKGVDSTLKIQPAKLEDSAVYLCASSLIPNTYEQYFGPGTRLTVT.

V and J are TRBV4-2 and TRBJ2-1; 12 nucleotides align to TRBD2. V shed 4 bases and J 2 bases; nucleotides not matched to a gene: 6. Germline CDR1 reads LGHNA; CDR2 reads YNFKEQ. The length of the CDR3 is 17 residues. In DNA, the CDR3 is TGTGCCAGCAGCCGCCTAGCGGGAGGGGATGCCTACAATGAGCAGTTCTTC. Its protein product is CASSRLAGGDAYNEQFF.

The chain combines TRBV11-2 with TRBJ2-3, with TRBD2 matching 11 bases. V shed 6 bases and J 2 bases; nucleotides not matched to a gene: 13. The CDR3 runs 18 residues. The germline V gene has CDR1 SGHAT and CDR2 FQNNGV. The CDR3 DNA is TGTGCCAGCAGGCCTGGACTAGCGGGCCACTGGACCACAGATACGCAGTATTTT. Translating gives CASRPGLAGHWTTDTQYF. Full variable domain (remainder filled in from reference TRBV11-2 and TRBJ2-3): EAGVAQSPRYKIIEKRQSVAFWCNPISGHATLYWYQQILGQGPKLLIQFQNNGVVDDSQLPKDRFSAERLKGVDSTLKIQPAKLEDSAVYLCASRPGLAGHWTTDTQYFGPGTRLTVL.

The J gene is TRBJ2-6, the V gene TRBV4-3; D remains unclear. The V gene's germline CDR1 is LGHNA and CDR2 YSLEER. V gave up 0 bases and J gave up 0 bases, with 6 bases separating them. CDR3 size: 16 residues. For the CDR3, the DNA is TGCGCCAGCAGCCAAGACCAATACTCTGGGGCCAACGTCCTGACTTTC. Residues: CASSQDQYSGANVLTF.

This clone is a singleton in its sample. In DNA form, the CDR3 reads TGTGCCAGCCAAAGGACAGGGGGCCGGAATGAGCAGTTCTTC. Amino acids: CASQRTGGRNEQFF. The chain uses TRBV27 and TRBJ2-1, with 11 bases matching TRBD1. CDR1 is MNHEY, CDR2 SMNVEV, per germline (reference sequence). Trimming took 8 bases from V and 7 from J; bases not matched to a gene: 7. This CDR3 spans 14 amino acids.

This clone was observed a single time. The CDR3 sequence: CASSLGSQYEQYF. The CDR3 coding sequence is TGTGCCAGCAGCCTTGGGAGCCAATACGAGCAGTACTTC. The chain carries TRBV7-9 and TRBJ2-7; D might be TRBD2 (5 bases). CDR3 length: 13 residues. V was shortened by 5 bases and J by 4 bases, with 12 bases between the two germline ends. Germline V gene data show CDR1 as SEHNR and CDR2 as FQNEAQ (reference sequence).

CDR3 sequence: CASSLAGTGGDQPQHF. CDR3 coding DNA: TGTGCCAGCAGCTTAGCCGGGACAGGGGGTGATCAGCCCCAGCATTTT. The chain is built from TRBV7-9 and TRBJ1-5; TRBD1 aligns across 11 bases. This CDR3 is 16 amino acids long. Germline assignment: CDR1 SEHNR and CDR2 FQNEAQ (reference sequence). Trimming at V came to 0 bases and at J to 5 bases, leaving 3 bases not matched to a gene.